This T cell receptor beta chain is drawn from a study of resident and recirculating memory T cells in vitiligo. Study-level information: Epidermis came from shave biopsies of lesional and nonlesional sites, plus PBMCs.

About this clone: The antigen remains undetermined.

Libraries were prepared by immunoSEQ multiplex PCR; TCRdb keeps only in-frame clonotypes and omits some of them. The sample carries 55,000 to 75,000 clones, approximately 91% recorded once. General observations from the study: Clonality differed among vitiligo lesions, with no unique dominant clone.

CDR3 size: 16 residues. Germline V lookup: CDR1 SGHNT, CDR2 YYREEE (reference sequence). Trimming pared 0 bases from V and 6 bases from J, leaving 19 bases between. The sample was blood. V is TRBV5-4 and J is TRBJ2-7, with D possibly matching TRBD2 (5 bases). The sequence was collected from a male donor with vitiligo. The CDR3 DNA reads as TGTGCCAGCAGCTTGGCCAGAGGAGGCACCCTACTCGAGCAGTACTTC. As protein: CASSLARGGTLLEQYF.